This TCR beta chain came from a study of B cell selection in AIRE deficiency. Sorted regulatory T cells were CD4-positive, CD25-high and CD127-low or negative. Libraries were prepared by immunoSEQ multiplex PCR; TCRdb keeps only in-frame clonotypes and omits some of them. The repertoire includes tens of thousands of clones, 92% of them detected once, and roughly 1.5% sits in the top ten. Whole-study results and caveats: Roughly 29% of healthy-donor shared Treg TCRbeta sequences appeared in patient Tconv cells. CDR3s were shorter in shared Treg sequences, reflecting few non-templated nucleotide insertions.

Germline V gene lookup returns CDR1 MNHEY and CDR2 SMNVEV (reference sequence). V was pared by 6 bases and J by 7 bases, with 16 bases between. The CDR3 runs to 14 residues. Comments on this clone: Its target is not known.

The TCR comes from a human donor in good health. The chain employs TRBV27 and TRBJ1-5, with D possibly TRBD1 on 6 matching bases. The specimen sequenced was CD4+CD25+ Tregs sorted from PBMCs. The CDR3 is CASSPLGGRQPQHF. In DNA form, the CDR3 reads TGTGCCAGCAGCCCCTTAGGGGGAAGACAGCCCCAGCATTTT.